This TCR beta chain comes out of a study of T cell responses to AZD1222 COVID-19 vaccine. Sequencing used immunoSEQ multiplex PCR; TCRdb keeps in-frame clones, though not all of them. The data contain 75,000 to 90,000 clones, roughly 89% of them singletons. The source was peripheral blood, collected on day 0 of AZD1222 vaccination. This TCR was sampled from an adult in good health.

The CDR3 nucleotides read TGTGCCAGCAGCTCTACCGGGACCAGGGGCACTGAAGCTTTCTTT. Translation: CASSSTGTRGTEAFF. V and J are TRBV11-2 and TRBJ1-1; D is possibly TRBD1 (6 bases). Trimming removed 4 bases from V and 4 bases from J, with 16 bases in between. Germline assignment: CDR1 SGHAT and CDR2 FQNNGV. The CDR3 consists of 15 residues.